A single sample is the source of the 28 T cell receptor beta chains below, sequenced in a study of cytomegalovirus exposure and HLA in healthy donors. PCR used 60 Vbeta primers and 13 Jbeta primers. TCRdb's copy holds only in-frame clones and misses some; the assay was immunoSEQ multiplex PCR. The sample includes around 140,000 clones, approximately 10% of them seen just once. The sequenced sample consisted of PBMCs. All receptors derive from a woman in her thirties or forties in good health and CMV-seropositive.

This clone came up a few times. The chain employs TRBV12-5 and TRBJ2-1, with a tentative D call TRBD1 (6 bases). There are 17 residues in the CDR3. CDR1 is LGHNT, CDR2 FRNRAP, per germline. V gave up 0 bases and J gave up 5 bases, with 17 bases separating them. CDR3 nucleotides: TGTGCTAGTGGTTTGGTACAAGGGGGTCAGAGGGACAATGAGCAGTTCTTC. Its protein product is CASGLVQGGQRDNEQFF.

The V gene is TRBV7-2, the J gene TRBJ1-1; D remains ambiguous. Looked up from germline, CDR1 is SGHTA and CDR2 is FQGNSA. The length of the CDR3 is 13 residues. V dropped 1 base and J dropped 6 bases, with 9 bases sitting between them. DNA of the CDR3: TGTGCCAGCAGCTTAGTGGAGAAGGCTGAAGCTTTCTTT. This encodes CASSLVEKAEAFF.

In its sample, this clone was seen a few times. This chain links TRBV5-4 with TRBJ1-2; 7 bases are shared with TRBD1. The germline CDR1 and CDR2 sequences are SGHNT and YYREEE (reference sequence). The CDR3 sequence is 14 residues long. After removal of 4 bases from V and 3 bases from J, the junction contained 6 bases not matched to a gene. CDR3 sequence: CASSRPGQYYGYTF. For the CDR3, the DNA is TGTGCCAGCAGCCGCCCGGGACAGTACTATGGCTACACCTTC.

This clone turned up a few times. This rearrangement joins TRBV5-1 to TRBJ1-2; 7 bases match TRBD1. Germline CDR1 SGHRS, CDR2 YFSETQ. The CDR3 is made up of 13 amino acids. V lost 4 bases and J lost 5; bases outside the gene matches: 5. In DNA form, the CDR3 reads TGCGCCAGCAGCAGGGGGCCTTTATATGGCTACACCTTC. Protein: CASSRGPLYGYTF.

The CDR3 DNA sequence: TGTGCCAGCTCACCTGGGGGCCCGGGGGGAAACACCATATATTTT. It codes for CASSPGGPGGNTIYF. This chain connects TRBV2 to TRBJ1-3; the D gene is possibly TRBD1 (6 bases). V lost 8 bases, J lost 4 bases, and 18 bases lay in between. The germline V gene has CDR1 SNHLY and CDR2 FYNNEI. The CDR3 covers 15 residues.

This chain links TRBV4-2 with TRBJ1-2; D call uncertain. Trimming stripped 0 bases from V and 0 bases from J, with 8 bases between. Germline CDR1 and CDR2: LGHNA and YNFKEQ. The CDR3 runs to 15 residues. In nucleotides, the CDR3 is TGTGCCAGCAGCCAAGATCCGGGAACTAACTATGGCTACACCTTC. Translating gives CASSQDPGTNYGYTF.

In nucleotides, the CDR3 is TGTGCCAGCAGCTTATCAGACACTGAAGCTTTCTTT. Protein: CASSLSDTEAFF. The chain combines TRBV9 with TRBJ1-1; the D is unclear. CDR1 and CDR2 from the germline V gene are SGDLS and YYNGEE. The CDR3 runs 12 residues. V dropped 4 bases and J dropped 3 bases, with 7 bases sitting between them.

The chain uses TRBV18 and TRBJ1-2, with D perhaps TRBD1 (5 bases). CDR3 length equals 14 residues. Germline V lookup: CDR1 KGHSH, CDR2 LQKENI. V lost 3 bases and J 4 bases, leaving 12 bases between the germline ends. CDR3 DNA sequence: TGTGCCAGCTCACCCCAGCAGGGAGGCTATGGCTACACCTTC. Translating it yields CASSPQQGGYGYTF. The variable domain in full, with the rest retrieved from reference TRBV18 and TRBJ1-2, is NAGVMQNPRHLVRRRGQEARLRCSPMKGHSHVYWYRQLPEEGLKFMVYLQKENIIDESGMPKERFSAEFPKEGPSILRIQQVVRGDSAAYFCASSPQQGGYGYTFGSGTRLTVV.

The rearrangement links TRBV7-2 to TRBJ1-2, with a possible D match to TRBD1 (6 bases). CDR1 and CDR2 from the germline V gene are SGHTA and FQGNSA. The CDR3 length is 16 residues. V lost 3 bases, J lost 1 base, and 15 bases lay in between. As DNA, the CDR3 is TGTGCCAGCAGCTTTGCCGGACAGCAACGTAACTATGGCTACACCTTC. This codes for CASSFAGQQRNYGYTF. Combining the CDR3 with reference TRBV7-2 and TRBJ1-2 gives the whole variable domain GAGVSQSPSNKVTEKGKDVELRCDPISGHTALYWYRQSLGQGLEFLIYFQGNSAPDKSGLPSDRFSAERTGGSVSTLTIQRTQQEDSAVYLCASSFAGQQRNYGYTFGSGTRLTVV.

This clone was detected only a few times. This rearrangement joins TRBV27 to TRBJ1-2; possible D gene TRBD1, 6 bases. Deletions cut 6 bases from V and 6 bases from J, with 20 bases between. Germline-derived CDR1 and CDR2 are MNHEY and SMNVEV (reference sequence). CDR3 size: 15 residues. CDR3 residues: CASSLLGGHVDGYTF. The CDR3 DNA is TGTGCCAGCAGCCTACTCGGGGGGCACGTCGATGGCTACACCTTC.

This chain uses TRBV7-9 with TRBJ2-2; 11 nucleotides agree with TRBD2. With V trimmed by 6 bases and J by 5 bases, 8 bases remained unmatched. CDR1 SEHNR and CDR2 FQNEAQ come from the germline V gene (reference sequence). The CDR3 spans 16 residues. This CDR3 is CASSLIAGGPTGELFF. CDR3 bases: TGTGCCAGCAGTCTGATAGCGGGGGGGCCTACCGGGGAGCTGTTTTTT.

This sequence joins TRBV5-1 and TRBJ2-1, with 9 bases aligning to TRBD1. The CDR3 covers 15 residues. Trimming at V came to 3 bases and at J to 9 bases, leaving 10 bases not matched to a gene. CDR1 and CDR2 from the germline V gene are SGHRS and YFSETQ. The CDR3 DNA sequence: TGCGCCAGCAGCTACTCCGGGACAGGGTCAGGTGAGCAGTTCTTC. Residues: CASSYSGTGSGEQFF.

This clone was counted only a few times. J is TRBJ2-1 and V is TRBV6-1; 7 bases align to TRBD1. Looked up from germline, CDR1 is MNHNS and CDR2 is SASEGT. Germline trimming cut 5 bases from V and 8 bases from J; bases unmatched to any gene: 12. The CDR3 is made up of 15 amino acids. In DNA form, the CDR3 reads TGTGCCAGCAGTAAGGCCTCGACAGGGTCCGATGAGCAGTTCTTC. Translated, it gives CASSKASTGSDEQFF.

This chain joins TRBV7-9 and TRBJ2-1; D is perhaps TRBD2 (6 bases). The CDR3 extends over 11 amino acids. CDR1 and CDR2 (germline): SEHNR, FQNEAQ (reference sequence). Trimming removed 8 bases at V and 10 bases at J, with 12 bases between. The CDR3 here is CASLSGDEQFF. The CDR3 DNA follows: TGTGCCAGCCTCTCGGGGGACGAGCAGTTCTTC. Together with reference TRBV7-9 and TRBJ2-1, the CDR3 gives the full variable domain: DTGVSQNPRHKITKRGQNVTFRCDPISEHNRLYWYRQTLGQGPEFLTYFQNEAQLEKSRLLSDRFSAERPKGSFSTLEIQRTEQGDSAMYLCASLSGDEQFFGPGTRLTVL.

This clone was found a few times. V usage is TRBV7-8 and J usage is TRBJ2-7, with a weak D call TRBD1 (6 bases). The germline CDR1 and CDR2 sequences are SGHVS and FQNEAQ. The CDR3 covers 13 residues. V gave up 4 bases and J gave up 6 bases, with 13 bases separating them. The CDR3 is CASSYGQNGEQYF. The CDR3 bases are TGTGCCAGCAGCTACGGACAGAACGGCGAGCAGTACTTC.

The sample holds a few counts of this clone. The V call is TRBV7-9, the J call TRBJ1-5, with TRBD1 identical over 7 bases. Germline CDR1 reads SEHNR; CDR2 reads FQNEAQ (reference sequence). The ends lost 5 bases at V and 4 bases at J; junction bases unmatched: 8. This CDR3 has 15 residues. Here the CDR3 reads CASSQFDRENQPQHF. The CDR3 coding sequence is TGTGCCAGCAGCCAATTCGACAGGGAGAATCAGCCCCAGCATTTT. Combining the CDR3 with reference TRBV7-9 and TRBJ1-5 gives the whole variable domain DTGVSQNPRHKITKRGQNVTFRCDPISEHNRLYWYRQTLGQGPEFLTYFQNEAQLEKSRLLSDRFSAERPKGSFSTLEIQRTEQGDSAMYLCASSQFDRENQPQHFGDGTRLSIL.

The chain is built from TRBV19 and TRBJ2-3, with D possibly matching TRBD2 (7 bases). Looked up from germline, CDR1 is LNHDA and CDR2 is SQIVND (reference sequence). The CDR3 runs to 15 residues. The V and J ends lost 3 bases and 6 bases respectively, with 16 bases between them. This chain's CDR3 is CASSILTGGVDTQYF. The CDR3, as DNA: TGTGCCAGTAGTATTCTAACGGGGGGCGTCGATACGCAGTATTTT.

V is TRBV9 and J is TRBJ2-3; TRBD2 matches at 9 bases. The CDR3 length is 18 residues. Germline loops: CDR1 SGDLS, CDR2 YYNGEE. Losses at the gene ends were 0 bases for V and 1 base for J; bases not matched to a gene: 9. CDR3 region: CASSVAASGVFGTDTQYF. In DNA form, the CDR3 reads TGTGCCAGCAGCGTAGCGGCTAGCGGGGTCTTTGGCACAGATACGCAGTATTTT.

The chain couples TRBV5-1 to TRBJ2-2; TRBD2 agrees at 7 bases. Germline loops: CDR1 SGHRS, CDR2 YFSETQ. This CDR3 is built from 15 residues. J lost 1 base, V lost 5 bases, and 5 bases had no gene match. CDR3: CASRAAGENTGELFF. Here the CDR3 DNA reads TGCGCCAGCAGGGCCGCGGGGGAGAACACCGGGGAGCTGTTTTTT.

The chain combines TRBV5-1 with TRBJ1-2; tentatively, D is TRBD1 (5 bases). The CDR3 consists of 17 residues. Germline-derived CDR1 and CDR2 are SGHRS and YFSETQ. V lost 0 bases and J lost 8, with 23 bases in between. CDR3 in amino acids: CASSLDGGRLPPGGYTF. CDR3 sequence (DNA): TGCGCCAGCAGCTTGGACGGGGGACGCCTTCCTCCGGGGGGCTACACCTTC.

This clone was found a few times. The V and J genes are TRBV6-5 and TRBJ1-1; TRBD1 might be the D (5 bases). The germline V and J ends were trimmed by 2 bases and 10 bases, with 20 bases remaining between them. Germline V gene data show CDR1 as MNHEY and CDR2 as SVGAGI. CDR3 length equals 15 residues. This CDR3 is CASSYGGQIILGAFF. For the CDR3, the DNA is TGTGCCAGCAGTTACGGTGGACAAATCATACTCGGAGCTTTCTTT.

This sequence joins TRBV11-3 and TRBJ2-1, with 7 bases lining up with TRBD1. V shed 2 bases and J 4 bases; nucleotides not matched to a gene: 5. The CDR3 is 15 amino acids. Germline values: CDR1 SGHNT, CDR2 YENEEA. The CDR3: CASSLSGQAYNEQFF. DNA of the CDR3: TGTGCCAGCAGCTTATCAGGACAGGCATACAATGAGCAGTTCTTC.

The rearrangement uses TRBV5-6 and TRBJ1-5; 7 nucleotides match TRBD1. Trimming cost V 4 bases and J 7 bases; bases outside gene matches: 5. This CDR3 comprises 13 residues. Germline values: CDR1 SGHDT, CDR2 YYEEEE. CDR3 residues: CASSLRQGQPQHF. As DNA, the CDR3 is TGTGCCAGCAGCCTCAGACAGGGCCAGCCCCAGCATTTT.

J is TRBJ2-7 and V is TRBV7-9; 9 positions match TRBD1. CDR3 length: 13 residues. V gave up 3 bases and J gave up 4 bases; unmatched junction bases: 1. From germline, CDR1 is SEHNR and CDR2 FQNEAQ (reference sequence). The CDR3 spells CASSLTGGYEQYF. In DNA form, the CDR3 reads TGTGCCAGCAGCTTGACAGGGGGATACGAGCAGTACTTC.

This clone came up a few times. At one boundary the junction diverges from the germline segment, which might be a read error. The V call is TRBV25-1, the J call TRBJ2-5, with 10 bases matching TRBD2. The CDR3 runs 17 residues. The germline CDR1 and CDR2 sequences are MGHDK and SYGVNS. DNA for the CDR3: TGTGCCAGCAGCGAATGGGTTCCGGGACTAGCGACAGAGACCCAGTACTTC. This sequence encodes CASSEWVPGLATETQYF.

V is TRBV2 and J is TRBJ2-4; 7 bases match TRBD1. V was clipped by 6 bases and J by 0 bases; unmatched bases: 8. Germline assignment: CDR1 SNHLY and CDR2 FYNNEI. The CDR3 is 16 amino acids. CDR3 DNA: TGTGCCAGCAGCCCATCGGGACAGCTAGCCAAAAACATTCAGTACTTC. Translated, it gives CASSPSGQLAKNIQYF.

The chain recombines TRBV5-5 with TRBJ2-5, with 10 bases fitting TRBD1. V shed 5 bases, J shed 5 bases, and the junction held 9 bases outside the gene matches. CDR3 length: 15 residues. Germline assignment: CDR1 SGHKS and CDR2 YYEKEE (reference sequence). The CDR3 here is CASSSMTGGLETQYF. CDR3 nucleotide sequence: TGTGCCAGCAGTTCTATGACAGGGGGCTTGGAGACCCAGTACTTC.

V gene TRBV2 combines with J gene TRBJ2-5; TRBD2 aligns across 8 bases. The length of the CDR3 is 17 residues. V was pared by 5 bases and J by 5 bases, with 16 bases of the junction left unmatched. From germline, CDR1 is SNHLY and CDR2 FYNNEI. CDR3 nucleotide sequence: TGTGCCAGCAGTAAAACGAGCGGGGGAACCCACTCGGAGACCCAGTACTTC. It translates to CASSKTSGGTHSETQYF.